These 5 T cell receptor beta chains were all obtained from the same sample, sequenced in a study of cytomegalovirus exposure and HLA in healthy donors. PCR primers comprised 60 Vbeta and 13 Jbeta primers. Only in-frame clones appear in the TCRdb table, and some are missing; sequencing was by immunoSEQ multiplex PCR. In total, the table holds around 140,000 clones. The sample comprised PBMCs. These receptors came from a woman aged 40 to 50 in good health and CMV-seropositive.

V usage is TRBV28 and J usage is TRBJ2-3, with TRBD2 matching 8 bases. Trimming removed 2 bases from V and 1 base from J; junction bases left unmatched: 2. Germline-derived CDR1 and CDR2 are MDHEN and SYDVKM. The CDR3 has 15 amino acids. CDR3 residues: CASSLPAGGTDTQYF. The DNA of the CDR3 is TGTGCCAGCAGTTTACCAGCGGGGGGCACAGATACGCAGTATTTT.

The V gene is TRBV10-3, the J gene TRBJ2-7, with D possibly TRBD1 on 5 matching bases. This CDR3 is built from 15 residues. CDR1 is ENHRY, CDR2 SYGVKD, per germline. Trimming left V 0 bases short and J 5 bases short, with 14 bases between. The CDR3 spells CAISESRQGQDEQYF. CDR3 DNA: TGTGCCATCAGTGAGTCCCGGCAGGGCCAGGACGAGCAGTACTTC.

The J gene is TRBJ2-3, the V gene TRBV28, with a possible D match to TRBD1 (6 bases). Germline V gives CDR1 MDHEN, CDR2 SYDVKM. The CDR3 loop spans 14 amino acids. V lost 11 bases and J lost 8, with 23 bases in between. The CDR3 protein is CALHGQFGSGTQYF. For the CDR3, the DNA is TGTGCCTTGCACGGACAGTTTGGGTCCGGTACGCAGTATTTT.

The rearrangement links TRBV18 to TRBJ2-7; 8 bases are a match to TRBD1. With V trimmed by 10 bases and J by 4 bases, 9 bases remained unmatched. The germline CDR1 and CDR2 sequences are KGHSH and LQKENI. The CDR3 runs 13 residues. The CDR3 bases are TGTGCCACCGGGACAGGCGGGATTTACGAGCAGTACTTC. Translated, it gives CATGTGGIYEQYF.

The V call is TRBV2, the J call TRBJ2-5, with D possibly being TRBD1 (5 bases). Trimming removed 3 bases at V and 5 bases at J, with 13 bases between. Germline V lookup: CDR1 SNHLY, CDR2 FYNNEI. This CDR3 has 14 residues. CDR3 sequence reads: CASSEGQGWETQYF. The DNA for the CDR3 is TGTGCCAGCAGTGAGGGGCAGGGTTGGGAGACCCAGTACTTC.